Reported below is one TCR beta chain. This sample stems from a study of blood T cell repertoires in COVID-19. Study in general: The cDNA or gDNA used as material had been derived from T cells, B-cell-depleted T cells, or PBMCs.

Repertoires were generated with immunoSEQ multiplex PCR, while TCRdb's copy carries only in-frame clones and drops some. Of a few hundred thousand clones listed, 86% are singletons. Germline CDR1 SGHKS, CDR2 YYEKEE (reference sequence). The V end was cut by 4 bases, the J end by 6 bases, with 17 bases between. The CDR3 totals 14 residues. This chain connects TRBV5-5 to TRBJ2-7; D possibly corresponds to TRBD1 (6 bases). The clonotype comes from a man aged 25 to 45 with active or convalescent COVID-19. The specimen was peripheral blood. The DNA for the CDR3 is TGTGCCAGCAGCCCCACGACAGGCGGAGGCGAGCAGTACTTC. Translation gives CASSPTTGGGEQYF.